A single sample is the source of the 21 T cell receptor beta chains below, sequenced in a study of tumor-infiltrating lymphocytes in primary liver carcinoma. A primer matching the constant region was used to make TCR beta cDNA from approximately 500 ng of total RNA. Researchers made the TCR beta libraries by running three nested multiplex PCR rounds with slightly modified ARM-PCR. The first two PCR rounds used TRBV1-TRBV30 forward primers with a C-beta reverse primer, nine to eleven cycles each. TCRdb reanalysed the multiplex PCR reads using MiXCR and keeps one entry per CDR3 protein. In the table there are over 95,000 distinct CDR3 sequences, 55% to 70% of which are singletons. Starting material for RNA and DNA co-extraction consisted of 20-30 mg of unsorted bulk tissue. The sample consisted of liver tumor tissue from sampling region 5. The sample's subset: tumor region T5, tumor centre. These receptor sequences come from an older woman with primary liver carcinoma and hepatitis B virus infection.

This clonotype was seen only once. Because it lacks the conserved phenylalanine or tryptophan at the end, this CDR3 is likely a read error. The chain employs TRBV6-5 and TRBJ1-1; D remains unclear. The V gene lost 2 bases and the J gene lost 4 bases, with 5 bases spanning the gap. Germline CDR1 reads MNHEY; CDR2 reads SVGAGI. The CDR3 consists of 12 residues. Written as DNA, the CDR3 is TGTGCCAGCAGTTACACCTGCACTGAAGCTTTCTCT. As protein: CASSYTCTEAFS.

On this clonotype: The CDR3 end shows no conserved phenylalanine or tryptophan, and so a read error is likely. The chain couples TRBV11-2 to TRBJ2-7, with D maybe TRBD1 (6 bases). The CDR3 length is 16 residues. Looked up from germline, CDR1 is SGHAT and CDR2 is FQNNGV. CDR3 sequence reads: CASSRLTQGEVYEQYL. The CDR3 nucleotides read TGTGCCAGCAGCCGACTAACACAGGGTGAGGTATACGAACAGTACCTC.

A remark on this clonotype: Given the absence of the conserved phenylalanine or tryptophan at the CDR3 end, a read error is likely. The gene calls are TRBV30 and TRBJ1-2; no reliable D call. Between the trimmed V and J ends, which lost 5 bases and 3 bases, there was a span of 10 bases. This CDR3 comprises 12 residues. Germline CDR1 reads GTSNPN; CDR2 reads SVGIG (reference sequence). CDR3 DNA sequence: TGTGCCTGGCCCTCAGCTGACTATGGCTACACCTAC. Protein: CAWPSADYGYTY.

V usage is TRBV7-8 and J usage is TRBJ1-6; 10 bases line up with TRBD1. The CDR3 contains 14 residues. V lost 5 bases, J lost 12 bases, and 7 bases stayed unmatched. Germline-derived CDR1 and CDR2 are SGHVS and FQNEAQ. The CDR3 DNA reads TGTGCCAGCAGCGCGAGGGACAGGGGACTACCCCTCCACTTT. Protein product: CASSARDRGLPLHF.

This clonotype has only a few counts. A much bigger clone sits one base away, suggesting this may be a read error. CDR3 DNA sequence: TGCGCCTGCAGCTTGGACAGGTTAAATGAAAAACTGTTTTTT. This gives the protein CACSLDRLNEKLFF. The genes are TRBV5-1 and TRBJ1-4; TRBD1 matches at 7 bases. Per germline, CDR1 SGHRS and CDR2 YFSETQ. The CDR3 loop spans 14 amino acids.

Note on this clonotype: Germline is not matched at one junction end, which may reflect a read error. This chain links TRBV12-3 or TRBV12-4 with TRBJ2-2, with 7 bases matching TRBD1. The CDR3 totals 17 residues. CDR3 amino acids: CASSFHWDSQDTGELLF. The CDR3 DNA reads as TGTGCTAGCAGTTTTCACTGGGACAGCCAAGACACCGGGGAGTTGTTATTT.

The rearrangement uses TRBV4-1 and TRBJ1-5; a possible D gene is TRBD1 (6 bases). This CDR3 comprises 17 residues. Germline V lookup: CDR1 MGHRA, CDR2 YSYEKL. Trimming shortened V by 3 bases and J by 6 bases, and 21 bases separated the two germline ends. The CDR3 sequence is CASSHRIITGISQPQHF. The CDR3 DNA is TGCGCCAGCAGCCATAGAATCATAACAGGGATCAGTCAGCCCCAGCATTTT.

In its sample, this clonotype was seen many times. J is TRBJ2-7 and V is TRBV28; tentative D call: TRBD2 (6 bases). Germline V gene data show CDR1 as MDHEN and CDR2 as SYDVKM. Trimming removed 6 bases at V and 4 bases at J, with 16 bases between. This CDR3 is 14 amino acids long. CDR3: CASSSGDLPYEQYF. The CDR3 nucleotides read TGTGCCAGCAGCTCGGGGGACTTACCGTACGAGCAGTACTTC.

At least ten counts were recorded for this clonotype. V is TRBV6-2 or TRBV6-3 and J is TRBJ2-1, with 9 nucleotides matching TRBD2. The CDR3 has 16 amino acids. V gave up 2 bases and J gave up 12 bases; unmatched junction bases: 14. Germline V CDR1 and CDR2: MNHEY, SVGEGT. The CDR3 loop is CASSYDLLAGPVGQFF. As DNA, the CDR3 is TGTGCCAGCAGTTACGATCTTCTAGCGGGGCCGGTGGGGCAGTTCTTC.

This clonotype was seen repeatedly, ten times or more. The chain is built from TRBV18 and TRBJ2-5; 7 bases agree with TRBD1. V shed 4 bases and J 0 bases; nucleotides not matched to a gene: 5. Germline V gene lookup returns CDR1 KGHSH and CDR2 LQKENI. CDR3 length equals 15 residues. CDR3 DNA: TGTGCCAGCTCACTGAACACAGGGGACCAAGAGACCCAGTACTTC. This codes for CASSLNTGDQETQYF.

This clonotype turned up a few times. V and J are TRBV11-3 and TRBJ2-7; possibly TRBD1 or TRBD2 for D (6 bases each). The V end lost 5 bases, the J end lost 1 base, and 18 bases lay between the germline ends. There are 16 residues in the CDR3. Germline V CDR1 and CDR2: SGHNT, YENEEA. CDR3 loop: CASSTRGTLPSYEQYF. Here the CDR3 DNA reads TGTGCCAGCAGCACACGCGGGACACTACCTTCCTACGAGCAGTACTTC.

About this clonotype itself: Being one base from a much bigger clone, this may be a read error. J is TRBJ2-5 and V is TRBV12-3 or TRBV12-4; maybe TRBD1 (6 bases). The CDR3 length is 13 residues. V lost 7 bases to trimming and J lost 5 bases, with 14 bases between them. The CDR3 bases are TGTGCCAGCAACCCCAGGGGTGAGGAGACCCAGTACTTC. It codes for CASNPRGEETQYF.

As for this clonotype: One junction end does not reproduce the germline sequence, and a read error may be involved. V usage is TRBV6-5 and J usage is TRBJ1-6; 9 positions match TRBD1. The CDR3 covers 15 residues. Germline assignment: CDR1 MNHEY and CDR2 SVGAGI. In nucleotides, the CDR3 is TGTGCCAGCAGTCTCACCGGGACAGGGTATTCACCCCTCCAATTT. Amino acids: CASSLTGTGYSPLQF.

Of note for this clonotype: The conserved phenylalanine or tryptophan normally closing the CDR3 is absent here, so this likely arose from a read error. V is TRBV29-1 and J is TRBJ2-1; 16 bases are shared with TRBD2. From germline, CDR1 is SQVTM and CDR2 ANQGSEA. CDR3 size: 15 residues. V dropped 6 bases and J dropped 8; count of bases not matched to a gene: 7. As DNA, the CDR3 is TGCAGCGTCAGCGGGACTAGCGGGAGGGGGTATGAGCAGTTCTGC. Protein product: CSVSGTSGRGYEQFC.

In this sample, this clonotype turned up once. One junction end does not reproduce the germline sequence, and a read error may be involved. The chain couples TRBV29-1 to TRBJ2-1, with 8 bases identical to TRBD2. Per the germline V gene, CDR1 is SQVTM and CDR2 is ANQGSEA. The CDR3 length is 16 residues. CDR3 nucleotides: TGCAGCGTTGAAGATCGGAGCGGGAGCTCTTACAATGAGCACTTCTTC. Translating it yields CSVEDRSGSSYNEHFF.

A remark on this clonotype: A much larger clone sits a single nucleotide away, making a read error possible. This rearrangement joins TRBV30 to TRBJ2-7; D unresolved. The V gene's germline CDR1 is GTSNPN and CDR2 SVGIG (reference sequence). This CDR3 region has 13 residues. The chain's CDR3 is CVWSLHTTYEQYF. CDR3 DNA sequence: TGTGTCTGGAGTTTACATACCACCTACGAGCAGTACTTC.

With respect to this clonotype: Given a much more abundant clone one base away, this may be a read error. The genes are TRBV6-6 and TRBJ2-7; D perhaps matches TRBD1 (6 bases). This CDR3 is 12 amino acids long. Germline V gene lookup returns CDR1 MNHNY and CDR2 SVGAGI (reference sequence). V lost 11 bases and J 2 bases, leaving 13 bases between the germline ends. The CDR3 loop is CAPWDKAYEQYF. CDR3 nucleotides: TGTGCCCCTTGGGACAAAGCCTACGAGCAGTACTTC.

In its sample, this clonotype was seen many times. V gene TRBV5-6 combines with J gene TRBJ2-1, with 10 bases fitting TRBD2. The CDR3 runs 15 residues. Germline values: CDR1 SGHDT, CDR2 YYEEEE. J was trimmed by 5 bases and V by 1 base; bases with no gene match: 3. In DNA form, the CDR3 reads TGTGCCAGCAGCTTGTTAGGACTAGCGGACAATGAGCAGTTCTTC. Its translation: CASSLLGLADNEQFF.

This clonotype showed up just once. The junction shows a germline mismatch at one end, possibly a read error. The rearrangement links TRBV5-1 to TRBJ2-5; 7 bases map to TRBD2. CDR1 and CDR2 (germline): SGHRS, YFSETQ. The CDR3 has 16 amino acids. Here the CDR3 reads CASSWEGRGARETRYF. The CDR3 nucleotides read TGCGCCAGCAGCTGGGAGGGGAGAGGGGCACGAGAGACCCGGTACTTC.

On this clonotype itself: Since the CDR3 does not end with the conserved phenylalanine or tryptophan, this likely comes from a read error. It is unclear where the CDR3 begins or ends on the DNA, so no DNA is shown, and the CDR3 is as TCRdb lists it. The genes are TRBV7-9 and TRBJ1-1; TRBD1, as called in the table, went unchecked against the DNA. Germline assignment: CDR1 SEHNR and CDR2 FQNEAQ (reference sequence). 15 amino acids form the CDR3, both terminal residues included. The CDR3 spells CASSPPTGSNTEGFL.

This clonotype was seen repeatedly, ten times or more. This chain links TRBV12-3 or TRBV12-4 with TRBJ2-2; 8 bases are shared with TRBD2. The trim removed 6 bases at V and 3 bases at J, leaving 9 bases unmatched. The CDR3 is 16 amino acids. The CDR3 bases are TGTGCCAGCAGACCCCGGGGGGGAGAGTACACCGGGGAGCTGTTTTTT. Encoded protein: CASRPRGGEYTGELFF.